This TCR beta chain was sequenced during a study of glioma-infiltrating T cells after dendritic cell vaccination. The germline CDR1 and CDR2 sequences are MNHEY and SMNVEV (reference sequence). CDR3 length equals 13 residues. With 5 bases removed from V and 6 bases from J, the gap between germline ends came to 11 bases. Measured with immunoSEQ multiplex PCR; TCRdb has only the in-frame clones, and not every one. Of 40,000 to 60,000 clones in the sample, about 85% were seen once. Sequences were derived from blood, sampled before dendritic cell vaccination. The receptor comes from a human donor with glioblastoma. V usage is TRBV27 and J usage is TRBJ2-1; tentatively, D is TRBD2 (6 bases). Here the CDR3 DNA reads TGTGCCAGCAGTCCGACTAGTTCCAATGAGCAGTTCTTC. This encodes CASSPTSSNEQFF.